This T cell receptor (beta chain) was sequenced for a study of T cell repertoires in cytomegalovirus infection. The CDR3 spans 15 residues. The germline gives CDR1 SNHLY, CDR2 FYNNEI. With V trimmed by 11 bases and J by 0 bases, 7 bases remained unmatched. TCRdb analysed the reads with MiXCR anew, one entry per CDR3 protein. This table holds approximately 110,000 distinct CDR3 sequences, 35% to 50% found once. This clonotype has a handful of counts. Its antigen is still unknown. The V call is TRBV2, the J call TRBJ1-6; TRBD1 matches 7 bases. The sequencing used CD8+ T cells from cultured PBMCs, collected from culture after CMV antigen stimulation. This TCR was recovered from a human donor in good health (CMV status not recorded). Some clones in this sample may be carry-over from other donors' samples. The CDR3 loop is CALQGQSSYNSPLHF. DNA of the CDR3: TGTGCCTTGCAGGGACAGAGCTCCTATAATTCACCCCTCCACTTT.